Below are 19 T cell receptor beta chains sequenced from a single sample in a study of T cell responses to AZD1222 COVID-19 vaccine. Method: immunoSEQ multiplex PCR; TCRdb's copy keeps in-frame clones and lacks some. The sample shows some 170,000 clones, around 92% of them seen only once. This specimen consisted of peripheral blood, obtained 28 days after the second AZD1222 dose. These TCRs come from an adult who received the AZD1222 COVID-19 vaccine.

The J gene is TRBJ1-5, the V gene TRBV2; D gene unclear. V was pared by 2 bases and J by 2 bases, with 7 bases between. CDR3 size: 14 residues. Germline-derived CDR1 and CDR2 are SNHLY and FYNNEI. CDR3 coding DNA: TGTGCCAGCAGTGAAAAGTTTGGCAATCAGCCCCAGCATTTT. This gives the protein CASSEKFGNQPQHF.

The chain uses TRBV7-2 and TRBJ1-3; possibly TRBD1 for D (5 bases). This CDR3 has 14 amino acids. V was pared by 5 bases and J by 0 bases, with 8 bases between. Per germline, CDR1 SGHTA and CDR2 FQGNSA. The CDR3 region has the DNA TGTGCCAGCAGCCTTGGGGGCTCTGGAAACACCATATATTTT. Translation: CASSLGGSGNTIYF.

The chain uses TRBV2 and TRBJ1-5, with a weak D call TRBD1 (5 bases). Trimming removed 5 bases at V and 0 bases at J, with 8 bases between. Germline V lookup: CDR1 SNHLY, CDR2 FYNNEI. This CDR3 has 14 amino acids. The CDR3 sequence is CASSRQSSNQPQHF. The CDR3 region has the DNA TGTGCCAGCAGTAGACAGTCTAGCAATCAGCCCCAGCATTTT.

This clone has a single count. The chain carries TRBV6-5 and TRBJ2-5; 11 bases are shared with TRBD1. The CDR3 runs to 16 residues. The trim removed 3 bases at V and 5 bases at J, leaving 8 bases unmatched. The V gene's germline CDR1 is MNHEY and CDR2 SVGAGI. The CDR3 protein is CASSYIRTGGGETQYF. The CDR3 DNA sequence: TGTGCCAGCAGTTATATAAGGACAGGGGGCGGTGAGACCCAGTACTTC.

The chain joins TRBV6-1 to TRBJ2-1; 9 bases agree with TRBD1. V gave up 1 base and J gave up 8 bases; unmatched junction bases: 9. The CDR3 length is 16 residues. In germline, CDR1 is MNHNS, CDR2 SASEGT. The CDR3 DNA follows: TGTGCCAGCAGTGAAGGGGTCGGGGACAGGGCCGATGAGCAGTTCTTC. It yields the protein CASSEGVGDRADEQFF.

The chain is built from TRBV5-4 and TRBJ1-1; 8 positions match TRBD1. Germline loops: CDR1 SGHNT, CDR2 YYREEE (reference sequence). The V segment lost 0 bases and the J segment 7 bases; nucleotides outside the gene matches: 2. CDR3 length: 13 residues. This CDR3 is CASSLGDRNEAFF. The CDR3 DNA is TGTGCCAGCAGCTTGGGGGACAGGAATGAAGCTTTCTTT.

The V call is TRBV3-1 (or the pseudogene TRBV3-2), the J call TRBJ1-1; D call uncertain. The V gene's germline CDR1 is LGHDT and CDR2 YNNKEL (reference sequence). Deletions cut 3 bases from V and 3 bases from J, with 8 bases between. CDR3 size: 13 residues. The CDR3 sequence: CASSHLGDTEAFF. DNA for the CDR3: TGTGCCAGCAGCCATTTGGGCGACACTGAAGCTTTCTTT.

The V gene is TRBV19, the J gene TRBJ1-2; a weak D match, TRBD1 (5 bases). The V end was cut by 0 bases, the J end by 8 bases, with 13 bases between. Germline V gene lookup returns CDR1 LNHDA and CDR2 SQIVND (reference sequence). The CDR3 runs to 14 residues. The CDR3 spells CASSIETDTGGYTF. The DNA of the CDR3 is TGTGCCAGTAGTATAGAGACAGATACGGGCGGCTACACCTTC.

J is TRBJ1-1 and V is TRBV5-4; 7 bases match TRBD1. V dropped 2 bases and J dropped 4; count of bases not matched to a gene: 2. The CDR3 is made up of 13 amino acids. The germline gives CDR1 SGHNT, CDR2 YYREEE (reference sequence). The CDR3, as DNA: TGTGCCAGCAGCTTACAGGGGAGCACTGAAGCTTTCTTT. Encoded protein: CASSLQGSTEAFF.

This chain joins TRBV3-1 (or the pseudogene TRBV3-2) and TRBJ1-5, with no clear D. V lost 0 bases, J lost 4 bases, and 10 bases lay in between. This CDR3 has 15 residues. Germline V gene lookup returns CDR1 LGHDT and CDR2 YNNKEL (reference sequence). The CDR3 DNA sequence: TGTGCCAGCAGCCAAGATGCAACAGTTAATCAGCCCCAGCATTTT. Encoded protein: CASSQDATVNQPQHF.

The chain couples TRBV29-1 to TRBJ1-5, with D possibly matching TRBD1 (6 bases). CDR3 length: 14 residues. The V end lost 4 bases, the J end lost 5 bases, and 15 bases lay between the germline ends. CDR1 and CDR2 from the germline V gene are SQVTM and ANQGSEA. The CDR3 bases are TGCAGCGTTGTTTCGGGGGCTAGTGATCAGCCCCAGCATTTT. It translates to CSVVSGASDQPQHF.

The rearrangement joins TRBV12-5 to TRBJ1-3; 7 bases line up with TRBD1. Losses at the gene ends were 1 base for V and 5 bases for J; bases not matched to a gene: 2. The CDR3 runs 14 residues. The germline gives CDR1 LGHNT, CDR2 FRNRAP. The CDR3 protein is CASGLGQGRNTIYF. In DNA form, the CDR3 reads TGTGCTAGTGGTTTGGGACAGGGAAGAAACACCATATATTTT.

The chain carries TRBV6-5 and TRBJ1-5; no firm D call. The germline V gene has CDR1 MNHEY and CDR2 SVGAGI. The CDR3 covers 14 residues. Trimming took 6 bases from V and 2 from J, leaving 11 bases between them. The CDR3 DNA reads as TGTGCCAGCAGCCTGGAGATTGGCAATCAGCCCCAGCATTTT. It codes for CASSLEIGNQPQHF.

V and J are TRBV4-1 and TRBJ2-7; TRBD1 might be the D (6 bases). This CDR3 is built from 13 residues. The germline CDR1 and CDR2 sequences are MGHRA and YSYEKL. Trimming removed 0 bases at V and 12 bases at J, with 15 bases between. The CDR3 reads CASSQDLGTRLYF. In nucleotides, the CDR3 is TGCGCCAGCAGCCAAGATTTGGGGACACGGTTGTACTTC.

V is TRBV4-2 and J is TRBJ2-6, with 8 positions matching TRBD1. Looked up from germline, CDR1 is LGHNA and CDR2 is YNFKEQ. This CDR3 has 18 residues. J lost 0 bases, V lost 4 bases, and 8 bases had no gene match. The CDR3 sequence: CASSRQGPYLSGANVLTF. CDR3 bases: TGTGCCAGCAGCCGACAGGGGCCTTACCTCTCTGGGGCCAACGTCCTGACTTTC.

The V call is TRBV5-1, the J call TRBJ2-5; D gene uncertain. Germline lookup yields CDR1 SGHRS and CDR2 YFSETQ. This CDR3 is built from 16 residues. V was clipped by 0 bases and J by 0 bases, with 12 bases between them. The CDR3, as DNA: TGCGCCAGCAGCTTGGGTACGGGCCAGTACCAAGAGACCCAGTACTTC. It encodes CASSLGTGQYQETQYF.

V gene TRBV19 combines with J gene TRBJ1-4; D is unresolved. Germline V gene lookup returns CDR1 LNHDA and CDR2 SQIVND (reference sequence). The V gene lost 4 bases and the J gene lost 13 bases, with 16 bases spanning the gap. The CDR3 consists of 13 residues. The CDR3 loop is CASSRGVMKGLFF. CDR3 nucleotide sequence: TGTGCCAGTAGTAGGGGAGTAATGAAAGGACTGTTTTTT.

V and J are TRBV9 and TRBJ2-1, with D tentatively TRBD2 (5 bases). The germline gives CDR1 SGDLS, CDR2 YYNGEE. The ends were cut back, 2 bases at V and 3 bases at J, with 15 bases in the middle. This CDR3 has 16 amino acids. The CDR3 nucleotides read TGTGCCAGCAGCGTCGAGGTTAGCGCCTACTACAATGAGCAGTTCTTC. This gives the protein CASSVEVSAYYNEQFF.

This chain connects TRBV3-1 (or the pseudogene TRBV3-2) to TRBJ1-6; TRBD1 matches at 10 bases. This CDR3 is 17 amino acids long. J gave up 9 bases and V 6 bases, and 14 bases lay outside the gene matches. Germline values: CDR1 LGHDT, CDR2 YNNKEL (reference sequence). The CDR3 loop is CASSRLRDRGTGSPLHF. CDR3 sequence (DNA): TGTGCCAGCAGTCGTCTTAGGGACAGGGGCACCGGTTCACCCCTCCACTTT.